This note documents a single T cell receptor beta chain sequence. The V gene end was trimmed by 7 bases and the J gene end by 8 bases; junction bases not matched to a gene: 8. Germline V gives CDR1 SQVTM, CDR2 ANQGSEA. The CDR3 has 13 amino acids. The sample belongs to a study of blood T cell repertoires in COVID-19. The wider study: COVID-19 samples from acute and convalescent phases originated in the United States, Italy and Spain. Nucleic acid was either cDNA or gDNA, and it came from T cells, B-cell-depleted T cells, or PBMCs.

How the authors handled the data: Estimation of nucleated cell counts was performed using reference gene primer amplification. This table comes from immunoSEQ multiplex PCR, and its TCRdb copy is limited to in-frame clones, with some not included. Clone size and the V and J calls come from that table; the DNA yielded D and trimming. This sample has about 80,000 clones, with roughly 80% found just once. The chain recombines TRBV29-1 with TRBJ1-4; 9 bases align to TRBD1. The sequence was obtained from a woman between 65 and 79 years old with acute or convalescent COVID-19. The sample consisted of peripheral blood. This CDR3 reads CSAIQGAGEKLFF. As DNA, the CDR3 is TGCAGCGCTATACAGGGGGCAGGGGAAAAACTGTTTTTT.